This is a list of T cell receptor beta chains from one sample in a study of T cell responses to AZD1222 COVID-19 vaccine. The data were produced by immunoSEQ multiplex PCR, yet TCRdb's version contains in-frame clones alone and is incomplete. The table records tens of thousands of clones, about 90% of them present only once. The starting material was peripheral blood, obtained on day 0 of AZD1222 vaccination. These receptors were obtained from an adult in good health. Each CDR3 is given with its conserved first and last residue. A D gene is named only where the DNA matches it firmly. Size values are once, few and many counts, or a class for expanded clones, and some rows have none.

>TRBV7-9|TRBD1|TRBJ1-2|.
TGTGCCAGCAGCTATTTCTCGACAGGGGATGGCTACACCTTC
CASSYFSTGDGYTF
>TRBV6-6|.|TRBJ2-7|few
TGTGCCAGCAGTTACTCAGCCGACAAACCCTACGAGCAGTACTTC
CASSYSADKPYEQYF
>TRBV4-3|.|TRBJ2-7|few
TGCGCCAGCAGCCCTGATGACGGGGGGCCCGGCTACGAGCAGTACTTC
CASSPDDGGPGYEQYF
>TRBV28|TRBD2|TRBJ2-3|.
TGTGCCAGCAGTTTAGTTTTAGCGGGGGGAGGTACGCAGTATTTT
CASSLVLAGGGTQYF
>TRBV19|.|TRBJ1-2|.
TGTGCCAGTAGTCTTATGGGGGGCTTGGACTATGGCTACACCTTC
CASSLMGGLDYGYTF
>TRBV10-3|.|TRBJ1-1|once
TGTGCCATCAGCGGTGTGAACACTGAAGCTTTCTTT
CAISGVNTEAFF
>TRBV5-1|.|TRBJ2-7|.
TGCGCCAGCACCTTGGAAGCGGGCTACGAGCAGTACTTC
CASTLEAGYEQYF
>TRBV18|.|TRBJ2-1|once
TGTGCCAGCTCACCATCTCCAGGGGAAAGCTCCTACAATGAGCAGTTCTTC
CASSPSPGESSYNEQFF
>TRBV2|TRBD2|TRBJ2-7|.
TGTGCCAGCAGTGGATTAATAGCGGGGGACTCCTACGAGCAGTACTTC
CASSGLIAGDSYEQYF
>TRBV19|.|TRBJ2-5|.
TGTGCCAGTAGTATAGTGGCAGGGCAAGAGACCCAGTACTTC
CASSIVAGQETQYF
>TRBV6-1|.|TRBJ1-5|.
TGTGCCAGCAGTGAAGATGGGGTCGTTTATAGCAATCAGCCCCAGCATTTT
CASSEDGVVYSNQPQHF
>TRBV6-4|.|TRBJ1-1|.
TGTGCCAGCAGTGACTCGGACATGAACACTGAAGCTTTCTTT
CASSDSDMNTEAFF
>TRBV3-1/TRBV3-2|.|TRBJ1-1|.
TGTGCCAGCAGCCAATACGGGGGAATGAACACTGAAGCTTTCTTT
CASSQYGGMNTEAFF
>TRBV6-5|.|TRBJ2-7|.
TGTGCCAGCAGTTACTCCTCCGACTCCTACGAGCAGTACTTC
CASSYSSDSYEQYF
>TRBV30|TRBD2|TRBJ2-5|.
TGTGCCTGGAGTGTATTTGCGGGGGGTCAAGAGACCCAGTACTTC
CAWSVFAGGQETQYF
>TRBV3-1/TRBV3-2|.|TRBJ2-1|.
TGTGCCAGCAGCCAACAGGGAAGGCAGTTCTTC
CASSQQGRQFF
>TRBV7-8|.|TRBJ2-3|.
TGTGCCAGCAGCTTCTCTTCCCGGACAAGGTCCACAGATACGCAGTATTTT
CASSFSSRTRSTDTQYF
>TRBV12-3/TRBV12-4|.|TRBJ1-1|.
TGTGCCAGCAGTGGACTAGGGACCTGGGAAGCTTTCTTT
CASSGLGTWEAFF
>TRBV11-2|.|TRBJ1-1|.
TGTGCCAGCAGCCCCTTAGGAGGCACTGAAGCTTTCTTT
CASSPLGGTEAFF
>TRBV4-1|TRBD2|TRBJ2-1|.
TGCGCCAGCAGCCTCGCCCGGGGTAGCGGGGGGTTCTACAATGAGCAGTTCTTC
CASSLARGSGGFYNEQFF
>TRBV12-5|TRBD1|TRBJ1-2|.
TGTGCTAGTGGTTTGGTAGGGCTGAATGGACAGGGTGTTGGCTACACCTTC
CASGLVGLNGQGVGYTF
>TRBV5-1|.|TRBJ2-3|.
TGCGCCAGCAGCGAGTGGGATACGCAGTATTTT
CASSEWDTQYF
>TRBV12-3/TRBV12-4|TRBD1|TRBJ2-7|.
TGTGCCAGCAGTTCCGGGACAGCCTACGAGCAGTACTTC
CASSSGTAYEQYF
>TRBV10-3|.|TRBJ1-2|.
TGTGCCATCAGTGGCGGGACGAGCTATGGCTACACCTTC
CAISGGTSYGYTF
>TRBV7-9|.|TRBJ1-4|.
TGTGCCAGCACCCATGAGGGGCGGTATGAAAAACTGTTTTTT
CASTHEGRYEKLFF
>TRBV2|.|TRBJ1-2|few
TGTGCCAGCAGTGACTTCGGGCGTCAAGGCTACACCTTC
CASSDFGRQGYTF
>TRBV2|.|TRBJ2-7|.
TGTGCCAGCAGTGTTGCCAGGGGCAACGAGCAGTACTTC
CASSVARGNEQYF